This T cell receptor (beta chain) was recovered during a study of T-cell memory formation after mild COVID-19. Whole-study findings and limits: CD4+ contracting clones were mainly CM and EM; CD8+ ones, EMRA.

As to this clonotype: Antigen: not known.

TCRdb itself ran the 5' RACE reads through MiXCR, one entry per CDR3 protein. The table has around 410,000 distinct CDR3 sequences, less than 25% seen once. This CDR3 region has 18 residues. Germline V CDR1 and CDR2: SGHDN, FVKESK. V was pared by 0 bases and J by 2 bases, with 20 bases between. The sample comprised PBMCs or a T cell subset sorted from them (not recorded which). This receptor was obtained from an adult woman who had mild COVID-19 (a few samples of this study predate the infection). Cell type and time point are not known. The genes are TRBV14 and TRBJ2-7, with TRBD2 as a possible D gene (5 bases). For the CDR3, the DNA is TGTGCCAGCAGCCAAGATATCGGCGGTTACGGGGAGACCTACGAGCAGTACTTC. The encoded protein is CASSQDIGGYGETYEQYF.